The 25 T cell receptor beta chains given below trace back to one sample, sequenced in a study of PD-1 blockade in classical Hodgkin lymphoma. With no exception, relapse followed autologous stem cell transplantation in all patients, and brentuximab vedotin exposure varied. Libraries were prepared by immunoSEQ multiplex PCR; TCRdb keeps only in-frame clonotypes and omits some of them. The table records about 14,000 clones, roughly 80% of them present only once. Here the sequenced sample was peripheral blood mononuclear cells (PBMCs), taken at baseline. The source is a human donor with classical Hodgkin lymphoma.

This chain joins TRBV27 and TRBJ2-3; TRBD1 is a possible D gene (5 bases). The CDR3 spans 15 residues. Trimming took 6 bases from V and 1 from J, leaving 14 bases between them. Germline values: CDR1 MNHEY, CDR2 SMNVEV (reference sequence). DNA for the CDR3: TGTGCCAGCAGCCTCTATAGGGGTGGCACAGATACGCAGTATTTT. This translates into CASSLYRGGTDTQYF.

The chain combines TRBV2 with TRBJ1-3; D might be TRBD1 (5 bases). Per germline, CDR1 SNHLY and CDR2 FYNNEI. The CDR3 totals 17 residues. V was pared by 5 bases and J by 6 bases, with 23 bases between. CDR3 coding DNA: TGTGCCAGCAGTCCCGGGACCGACAACGCAATTCTAAACACCATATATTTT. Its translation is CASSPGTDNAILNTIYF. Drawing the rest from reference TRBV2 and TRBJ1-3, the complete variable domain is EPEVTQTPSHQVTQMGQEVILRCVPISNHLYFYWYRQILGQKVEFLVSFYNNEISEKSEIFDDQFSVERPDGSNFTLKIRSTKLEDSAMYFCASSPGTDNAILNTIYFGEGSWLTVV.

The rearrangement joins TRBV10-2 to TRBJ2-1; the match to TRBD2 covers 11 bases. Germline CDR1 is WSHSY and CDR2 is SAAADI. This CDR3 region has 11 residues. V shed 10 bases, J shed 15 bases, and the junction held 8 bases outside the gene matches. The CDR3, as DNA: TGCGCCACCAAGACTAGCGGGATATGGTTCTTC. It translates to CATKTSGIWFF.

The CDR3 coding sequence is TGTGCCAGCTCACCACAGGGTTCGGTTCCCCAGCATTTT. Translating gives CASSPQGSVPQHF. The chain links TRBV18 to TRBJ1-5; D ambiguous. CDR1 and CDR2 from the germline V gene are KGHSH and LQKENI. This CDR3 has 13 residues. The germline V and J ends were trimmed by 1 base and 10 bases, with 11 bases remaining between them.

V and J are TRBV7-9 and TRBJ2-1; D gene ambiguous. Germline V CDR1 and CDR2: SEHNR, FQNEAQ (reference sequence). Trimming removed 1 base at V and 1 base at J, with 14 bases between. CDR3 length equals 17 residues. Here the CDR3 reads CASSLGTESRSYNEQFF. The CDR3 nucleotides are TGTGCCAGCAGCTTAGGGACCGAGAGTCGGTCCTACAATGAGCAGTTCTTC. The full variable domain, in which reference TRBV7-9 and TRBJ2-1 provide the parts outside the CDR3, is DTGVSQNPRHKITKRGQNVTFRCDPISEHNRLYWYRQTLGQGPEFLTYFQNEAQLEKSRLLSDRFSAERPKGSFSTLEIQRTEQGDSAMYLCASSLGTESRSYNEQFFGPGTRLTVL.

The chain couples TRBV29-1 to TRBJ1-1; D gene ambiguous. V gave up 3 bases and J gave up 0 bases, with 17 bases separating them. Per the germline V gene, CDR1 is SQVTM and CDR2 is ANQGSEA. The CDR3 consists of 16 residues. The CDR3 region is CSVDRSGTSVNTEAFF. CDR3 nucleotide sequence: TGCAGCGTTGATAGGTCCGGCACATCGGTGAACACTGAAGCTTTCTTT.

This chain links TRBV27 with TRBJ1-2; tentatively, D is TRBD1 (5 bases). V lost 0 bases and J 4 bases, leaving 9 bases between the germline ends. This CDR3 has 14 amino acids. Germline CDR1 reads MNHEY; CDR2 reads SMNVEV (reference sequence). The CDR3 loop reads CASSLSTGTYGYTF. The CDR3 nucleotides read TGTGCCAGCAGTTTATCAACAGGAACCTATGGCTACACCTTC.

The rearrangement links TRBV6-1 to TRBJ1-1; a possible D gene is TRBD1 (6 bases). The V end was cut by 4 bases, the J end by 8 bases, with 11 bases between. The CDR3 loop spans 12 amino acids. Germline assignment: CDR1 MNHNS and CDR2 SASEGT. Here the CDR3 reads CASSVRRGEAFF. The CDR3 nucleotides read TGTGCCAGCAGTGTCCGGAGGGGGGAAGCTTTCTTT.

The rearrangement uses TRBV5-1 and TRBJ2-2, with no clear D. This CDR3 comprises 15 residues. Germline V gene data show CDR1 as SGHRS and CDR2 as YFSETQ. The V gene lost 0 bases and the J gene lost 3 bases, with 9 bases spanning the gap. Written as DNA, the CDR3 is TGCGCCAGCAGCTTGGTGGGCACTTACACCGGGGAGCTGTTTTTT. Translation: CASSLVGTYTGELFF.

CDR3 coding DNA: TGTGCCAGCAGCCTCTGGGGCCGGGCAGACACTGAAGCTTTCTTT. Residues: CASSLWGRADTEAFF. This rearrangement joins TRBV7-8 to TRBJ1-1, with D possibly matching TRBD1 (5 bases). Germline V gene data show CDR1 as SGHVS and CDR2 as FQNEAQ. The CDR3 sequence is 15 residues long. The ends were cut back, 5 bases at V and 3 bases at J, with 16 bases in the middle.

This clone was picked up a small number of times. The chain couples TRBV5-1 to TRBJ2-1; 12 bases match TRBD1. The ends lost 1 base at V and 9 bases at J; junction bases unmatched: 8. Germline CDR1 is SGHRS and CDR2 is YFSETQ. This CDR3 region has 16 residues. CDR3 protein: CASSLSTGTGGSEQFF. DNA for the CDR3: TGCGCCAGCAGCTTGTCCACCGGGACAGGGGGCAGTGAGCAGTTCTTC.

The chain has TRBV5-4 and TRBJ2-5; TRBD2 matches 9 bases. CDR3 size: 12 residues. Trimming removed 7 bases from V and 4 bases from J; junction bases left unmatched: 2. Per the germline V gene, CDR1 is SGHNT and CDR2 is YYREEE (reference sequence). The CDR3 loop is CASGTSTETQYF. The CDR3 nucleotides read TGTGCCAGCGGGACTAGCACAGAGACCCAGTACTTC.

The rearrangement joins TRBV29-1 to TRBJ2-3; 13 bases are shared with TRBD2. This CDR3 is built from 19 residues. CDR1 and CDR2 (germline): SQVTM, ANQGSEA. With V trimmed by 6 bases and J by 0 bases, 15 bases remained unmatched. The CDR3 region is CSVVVGKLAGGSSTDTQYF. The CDR3 DNA is TGCAGCGTCGTAGTTGGTAAACTAGCGGGGGGGTCTAGCACAGATACGCAGTATTTT.

The rearrangement uses TRBV4-2 and TRBJ2-1, with 13 nucleotides matching TRBD2. V lost 3 bases, J lost 6 bases, and 8 bases stayed unmatched. This CDR3 region has 17 residues. Germline V CDR1 and CDR2: LGHNA, YNFKEQ. The CDR3 DNA sequence: TGTGCCAGCAGCCAGACTAGCGGGGGGTCTCTCGGCAATGAGCAGTTCTTC. Amino acids: CASSQTSGGSLGNEQFF.

The rearrangement links TRBV19 to TRBJ1-5, with 8 positions matching TRBD1. The CDR3 is 15 amino acids. In germline, CDR1 is LNHDA, CDR2 SQIVND (reference sequence). J lost 2 bases, V lost 8 bases, and 8 bases had no gene match. The CDR3 is CASAKQGGGNQPQHF. The DNA for the CDR3 is TGTGCCAGTGCCAAACAGGGGGGAGGCAATCAGCCCCAGCATTTT. Supplemented by reference TRBV19 and TRBJ1-5, the full variable domain reads DGGITQSPKYLFRKEGQNVTLSCEQNLNHDAMYWYRQDPGQGLRLIYYSQIVNDFQKGDIAEGYSVSREKKESFPLTVTSAQKNPTAFYLCASAKQGGGNQPQHFGDGTRLSIL.

This clone was seen a handful of times. The CDR3 region has the DNA TGTGCCAGCGGGGGGAGGGGGCGTTTTGGTGGCTACACCTTC. Encoded protein: CASGGRGRFGGYTF. V gene TRBV28 combines with J gene TRBJ1-2; 7 bases are shared with TRBD1. This CDR3 has 14 amino acids. V lost 8 bases to trimming and J lost 7 bases; unmatched junction nucleotides: 13. Germline-derived CDR1 and CDR2 are MDHEN and SYDVKM.

This rearrangement joins TRBV5-4 to TRBJ2-7; 10 nucleotides match TRBD1. Germline V lookup: CDR1 SGHNT, CDR2 YYREEE (reference sequence). The CDR3 runs 16 residues. The V and J ends lost 0 bases and 3 bases, in that order; junction bases with no gene match: 6. The CDR3 loop is CASSLGGTGAFYEQYF. DNA for the CDR3: TGTGCCAGCAGCTTGGGGGGGACAGGGGCCTTCTACGAGCAGTACTTC.

V is TRBV5-1 and J is TRBJ1-1; no clear D. Trimming shortened V by 3 bases and J by 0 bases, and 15 bases separated the two germline ends. Germline CDR1 SGHRS, CDR2 YFSETQ. The CDR3 contains 16 residues. The CDR3 spells CASSSQPTDMNTEAFF. The DNA of the CDR3 is TGCGCCAGCAGCTCCCAACCGACGGATATGAACACTGAAGCTTTCTTT.

Note on this clone: Its ends do not fully match the called genes, so a read error is possible. The genes are TRBV7-9 and TRBJ2-7; 9 bases fit TRBD1. Germline loops: CDR1 SEHNR, CDR2 FQNEAQ (reference sequence). The length of the CDR3 is 12 residues. CDR3 in DNA: TGTGCCAGCAGCTTAGTCGGACAGGGGCAAATCTTC. Its protein is CASSLVGQGQIF.

The chain recombines TRBV5-6 with TRBJ2-1, with no clear D. V shed 3 bases and J shed 6 bases, with 13 bases lying between them. Germline-derived CDR1 and CDR2 are SGHDT and YYEEEE. The CDR3 length is 14 residues. CDR3 protein: CASSSLTRSNEQFF. CDR3 coding DNA: TGTGCCAGCAGCTCCCTAACTCGGAGCAATGAGCAGTTCTTC.

This clone was recorded a few times. V is TRBV9 and J is TRBJ1-5, with no clear D. This CDR3 is 14 amino acids long. Germline V CDR1 and CDR2: SGDLS, YYNGEE. V gave up 4 bases and J gave up 3 bases, with 11 bases separating them. This CDR3 reads CASSPDGNNQPQHF. CDR3 in DNA: TGTGCCAGCAGCCCGGACGGCAACAATCAGCCCCAGCATTTT.

This chain uses TRBV7-6 with TRBJ2-7; 8 nucleotides agree with TRBD1. The CDR3 runs 13 residues. CDR1 and CDR2 (germline): SGHVS, FNYEAQ. V shed 5 bases and J 3 bases; nucleotides not matched to a gene: 3. The CDR3 DNA reads as TGTGCCAGCAGCCCAGGACAGGGCTACGAGCAGTACTTC. Translating it yields CASSPGQGYEQYF.

This chain joins TRBV4-1 and TRBJ1-5; TRBD1 is a possible D gene (5 bases). Germline V lookup: CDR1 MGHRA, CDR2 YSYEKL. The CDR3 is made up of 15 amino acids. The ends were cut back, 4 bases at V and 6 bases at J, with 16 bases in the middle. The CDR3 region has the DNA TGCGCCAGCAGCCCATCGGTGGGGGGATTTCAGCCCCAGCATTTT. Translating gives CASSPSVGGFQPQHF.

The J gene is TRBJ2-2, the V gene TRBV5-1, with TRBD1 as a possible D gene (5 bases). CDR1 is SGHRS, CDR2 YFSETQ, per germline. This CDR3 spans 13 amino acids. Trimming took 2 bases from V and 4 from J, leaving 6 bases between them. The CDR3 region has the DNA TGCGCCAGCAGCTTAGGGGTCACCGGGGAGCTGTTTTTT. Translating it yields CASSLGVTGELFF. Full variable domain (missing parts from reference TRBV5-1 and TRBJ2-2): KAGVTQTPRYLIKTRGQQVTLSCSPISGHRSVSWYQQTPGQGLQFLFEYFSETQRNKGNFPGRFSGRQFSNSRSEMNVSTLELGDSALYLCASSLGVTGELFFGEGSRLTVL.

This sequence joins TRBV5-1 and TRBJ2-5; TRBD2 matches at 10 bases. Losses at the gene ends were 0 bases for V and 5 bases for J; bases not matched to a gene: 7. CDR3 size: 16 residues. Germline V gene sequence: CDR1 SGHRS, CDR2 YFSETQ. The CDR3 is CASSLVPSGGGETQYF. The CDR3, as DNA: TGCGCCAGCAGCTTGGTTCCTAGCGGGGGCGGGGAGACCCAGTACTTC.